This T cell receptor (beta chain) was obtained from a study of naive CD8 T cells in extremely preterm neonates. Overall study results and limits: iChao1 richness was lowest in preterm neonates, significantly versus all ages.

Clones were read by immunoSEQ multiplex PCR, and TCRdb kept only the in-frame ones, dropping some. The sample includes about 7,900 clones, around 98% of them seen just once. This clone was found once. The antigen remains unidentified. Peripheral blood came from healthy roughly 16-56 month-old surgical children and healthy nonsmoking adults. The sample holds sorted live naive CD8+ CD45RA+CCR7+ T cells. This CDR3 comprises 18 residues. After removal of 5 bases from V and 2 bases from J, the junction contained 14 bases not matched to a gene. Germline V CDR1 and CDR2: MNHEY, SMNVEV (reference sequence). The sequence was obtained from a human donor in good health. This sequence joins TRBV27 and TRBJ2-3, with 9 bases lining up with TRBD2. The sample comprised naive CD8+ T cells from blood. The CDR3 DNA reads as TGTGCCAGCAGTACTATTTTGCCCGCGGGGGGGTTCACAGATACGCAGTATTTT. Its translation: CASSTILPAGGFTDTQYF.